This passage covers 19 T cell receptor beta chains from one sample sequenced in a study of Graves' ophthalmopathy and Graves' hyperthyroidism (dated by TCRdb to the late 2010s). Sequencing relied on an Illumina HiSeq 2000. For repertoire sequencing, TCR beta CDR3 regions were amplified from RNA transcripts. HTBI primers and the Qiagen OneStep RT-PCR kit were used in a first-round RT-PCR, which was followed by a second-round multiplex PCR, size selection and purification. TCRdb redid the processing of the public reads, applying fastp at Q25 and MiXCR, and retained in-frame beta chains. Each entry merges the rows of one CDR3 protein and shows their most common DNA and genes. In all, the sample holds about 500,000 distinct CDR3 sequences, and roughly 14% of those were seen once. The ten top clones hold 9.5% to 10% of the sample. Material for sequencing was blood. The receptors were gathered from a woman aged 30 to 39 with Graves' ophthalmopathy. Donor details come from another sample of the same person, matched by shared clones.

This clonotype was seen many times. The chain has TRBV6-1 and TRBJ1-5; D is unclear. The CDR3 extends over 15 amino acids. Germline-derived CDR1 and CDR2 are MNHNS and SASEGT. Between the trimmed V and J ends, which lost 4 bases and 1 base, there was a span of 11 bases. The CDR3 DNA follows: TGTGCCAGCAGTGTAGTAGGAACCAGCAATCAGCCCCAGCATTTT. This translates into CASSVVGTSNQPQHF.

This chain uses TRBV12-3 or TRBV12-4 with TRBJ1-2, with D perhaps TRBD1 (6 bases). The germline V and J ends were trimmed by 3 bases and 8 bases, with 16 bases remaining between them. CDR3 size: 14 residues. CDR3 in DNA: TGTGCCAGCAGTTTCCGCGACAGGAACTTAGGCTACACCTTC. This translates into CASSFRDRNLGYTF.

The chain is built from TRBV12-3 or TRBV12-4 and TRBJ2-2, with TRBD2 identical over 7 bases. The V and J ends lost 6 bases and 5 bases, in that order; junction bases with no gene match: 9. The CDR3 totals 15 residues. The chain's CDR3 is CASRSRGRETGELFF. The CDR3 nucleotides read TGTGCCAGCAGGTCCCGAGGGCGGGAGACCGGGGAGCTGTTTTTT.

At least ten counts were recorded for this clonotype. CDR3 amino acids: CSWGLGGNYEQYF. In nucleotides, the CDR3 is TGCAGTTGGGGGTTGGGGGGGAACTACGAGCAGTACTTC. The chain employs TRBV20-1 and TRBJ2-7; the match to TRBD2 covers 7 bases. The CDR3 is made up of 13 amino acids. From germline, CDR1 is DFQATT and CDR2 SNEGSKA (reference sequence). Losses at the gene ends were 8 bases for V and 3 bases for J; bases not matched to a gene: 10.

The table lists this clonotype with many counts. V usage is TRBV12-3 or TRBV12-4 and J usage is TRBJ2-7; 9 positions match TRBD1. J was trimmed by 5 bases and V by 3 bases; bases with no gene match: 5. This CDR3 is 14 amino acids long. The DNA of the CDR3 is TGTGCCAGCAGTTTGGTCGGGACAGGGAACGAGCAGTACTTC. Translation gives CASSLVGTGNEQYF.

The V call is TRBV18, the J call TRBJ2-2; tentative D call: TRBD2 (5 bases). The V and J ends lost 0 bases and 4 bases respectively, with 6 bases between them. CDR1 is KGHSH, CDR2 LQKENI, per germline. CDR3 length equals 14 residues. The CDR3 DNA is TGTGCCAGCTCACCACCGGCGGGCACCGGGGAGCTGTTTTTT. Protein product: CASSPPAGTGELFF.

Many counts were recorded for this clonotype. V usage is TRBV15 and J usage is TRBJ2-7, with D perhaps matching TRBD1 (6 bases). This CDR3 contains 14 residues. The germline V gene encodes CDR1 LNHNV and CDR2 YYDKDF (reference sequence). V lost 1 base and J lost 6, with 13 bases in between. The CDR3, as DNA: TGTGCCACCAGCAGAGGGGGGCAGGGTACCGAGCAGTACTTC. The encoded protein is CATSRGGQGTEQYF. Drawing the rest from reference TRBV15 and TRBJ2-7, the complete variable domain is DAMVIQNPRYQVTQFGKPVTLSCSQTLNHNVMYWYQQKSSQAPKLLFHYYDKDFNNEADTPDNFQSRRPNTSFCFLDIRSPGLGDTAMYLCATSRGGQGTEQYFGPGTRLTVT.

In this sample, this clonotype turned up many times. The chain employs TRBV7-9 and TRBJ1-2, with TRBD1 as a possible D gene (5 bases). Trimming shortened V by 5 bases and J by 4 bases, and 14 bases separated the two germline ends. From germline, CDR1 is SEHNR and CDR2 FQNEAQ (reference sequence). This CDR3 is built from 14 residues. The CDR3 loop is CASSLSGDAYGYTF. As DNA, the CDR3 is TGTGCCAGCAGCCTTTCGGGGGACGCCTATGGCTACACCTTC.

This clonotype came up many times. CDR3 nucleotides: TGTGCCAGCAGCCCCGACAGGGAGCGGCAGCCCCAGCATTTT. Translation gives CASSPDRERQPQHF. The V call is TRBV7-9, the J call TRBJ1-5; TRBD1 matches at 7 bases. V lost 5 bases and J lost 7; bases outside the gene matches: 8. Looked up from germline, CDR1 is SEHNR and CDR2 is FQNEAQ (reference sequence). The CDR3 is 14 residues long.

This clonotype has a handful of counts. This chain joins TRBV5-1 and TRBJ2-3, with D hard to call. V was clipped by 0 bases and J by 5 bases, with 7 bases between them. CDR1 SGHRS and CDR2 YFSETQ come from the germline V gene. The CDR3 length is 13 residues. CDR3: CASSLVPKDTQYF. The CDR3 DNA reads TGCGCCAGCAGCTTGGTCCCGAAAGATACGCAGTATTTT.

This clonotype was observed a few times. The junction departs from the called germline gene at one end, perhaps through a read error. The chain couples TRBV20-1 to TRBJ2-7, with TRBD2 identical over 7 bases. Germline CDR1 reads DFQATT; CDR2 reads SNEGSKA (reference sequence). The CDR3 has 15 residues. CDR3: CSARDPSGASYKQYF. The CDR3 region has the DNA TGCAGTGCTAGAGACCCCAGCGGGGCCTCCTACAAGCAGTACTTC.

This clonotype came up many times. The J gene is TRBJ2-4, the V gene TRBV12-3 or TRBV12-4, with 12 bases that match TRBD2. This CDR3 has 18 amino acids. The V and J ends lost 7 bases and 0 bases, in that order; junction bases with no gene match: 10. CDR3 protein: CASTSRASGGVAKNIQYF. Here the CDR3 DNA reads TGTGCCAGCACCTCCAGGGCTAGCGGGGGGGTAGCCAAAAACATTCAGTACTTC.

This clonotype was picked up many times. The V gene is TRBV12-5, the J gene TRBJ1-1; 7 nucleotides line up with TRBD1. The CDR3 has 15 amino acids. Germline V lookup: CDR1 LGHNT, CDR2 FRNRAP. Trimming removed 3 bases from V and 2 bases from J; junction bases left unmatched: 6. The CDR3 region has the DNA TGTGCTAGTGGTTTATACCGACAGGGCAACACTGAAGCTTTCTTT. This sequence encodes CASGLYRQGNTEAFF.

The table lists this clonotype with many counts. The rearrangement links TRBV6-1 to TRBJ1-5, with 7 nucleotides matching TRBD1. The CDR3 is 15 residues long. Germline CDR1 is MNHNS and CDR2 is SASEGT. V was clipped by 6 bases and J by 3 bases; unmatched bases: 8. The CDR3 loop reads CASSRGQAPNQPQHF. Written as DNA, the CDR3 is TGTGCCAGCAGCCGTGGACAGGCCCCCAATCAGCCCCAGCATTTT.

Ten or more counts support this clonotype. The chain links TRBV6-2 or TRBV6-3 to TRBJ2-2, with 7 positions matching TRBD1. Germline CDR1 and CDR2: MNHEY and SVGEGT. The J segment lost 0 bases and the V segment lost 2 bases, leaving 0 bases of the junction unmatched. The CDR3 is 15 amino acids. The chain's CDR3 is CASSYGTANTGELFF. The CDR3 DNA follows: TGTGCCAGCAGTTACGGGACAGCGAACACCGGGGAGCTGTTTTTT.

There are many counts of this clonotype. This chain uses TRBV2 with TRBJ1-1; D unclear. This CDR3 spans 13 amino acids. Looked up from germline, CDR1 is SNHLY and CDR2 is FYNNEI. Trimming left V 2 bases short and J 3 bases short, with 7 bases between. CDR3 nucleotide sequence: TGTGCCAGCAGTGAACGCCGTTACACTGAAGCTTTCTTT. It codes for CASSERRYTEAFF.

The sample holds many counts of this clonotype. In DNA, the CDR3 is TGTGCCAGCAGTACAGGGGTCGGAGGAAACACCATATATTTT. This translates into CASSTGVGGNTIYF. V usage is TRBV12-3 or TRBV12-4 and J usage is TRBJ1-3; 7 bases match TRBD1. This CDR3 comprises 14 residues. V was pared by 5 bases and J by 4 bases, with 5 bases of the junction left unmatched.

The chain joins TRBV4-1 to TRBJ2-7; TRBD1 matches 8 bases. Trimming removed 4 bases from V and 2 bases from J; junction bases left unmatched: 16. The V gene's germline CDR1 is MGHRA and CDR2 YSYEKL. The CDR3 consists of 18 residues. CDR3 region: CASSLTTSLGTGAYEQYF. The CDR3 DNA reads as TGCGCCAGCAGCCTAACCACCTCCCTCGGGACAGGAGCCTACGAGCAGTACTTC.

The chain combines TRBV12-3 or TRBV12-4 with TRBJ1-5; D remains ambiguous. CDR3 length: 14 residues. Trimming removed 3 bases at V and 2 bases at J, with 8 bases between. The CDR3 is CASSFGLGNQPQHF. The DNA of the CDR3 is TGTGCCAGCAGTTTCGGACTAGGCAATCAGCCCCAGCATTTT.